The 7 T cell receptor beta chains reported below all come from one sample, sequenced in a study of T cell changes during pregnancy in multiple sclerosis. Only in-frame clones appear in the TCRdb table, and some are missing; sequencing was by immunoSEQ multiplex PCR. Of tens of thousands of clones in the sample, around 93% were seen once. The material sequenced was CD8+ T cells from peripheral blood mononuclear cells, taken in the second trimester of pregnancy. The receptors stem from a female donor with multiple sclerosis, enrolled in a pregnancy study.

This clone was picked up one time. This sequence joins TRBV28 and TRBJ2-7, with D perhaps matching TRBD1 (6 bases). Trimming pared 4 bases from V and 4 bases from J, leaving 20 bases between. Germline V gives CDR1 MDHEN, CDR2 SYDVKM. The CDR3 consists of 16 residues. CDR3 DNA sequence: TGTGCCAGCAGTTCCCCCTGGACAGTAATAGGTTACGAGCAGTACTTC. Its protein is CASSSPWTVIGYEQYF.

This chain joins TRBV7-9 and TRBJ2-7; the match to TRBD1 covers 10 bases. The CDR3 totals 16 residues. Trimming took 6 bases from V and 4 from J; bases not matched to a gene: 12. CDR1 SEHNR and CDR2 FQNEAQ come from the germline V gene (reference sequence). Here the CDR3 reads CASSTTKGDRGYEQYF. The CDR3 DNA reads TGTGCCAGCAGTACAACAAAGGGGGACAGGGGTTACGAGCAGTACTTC.

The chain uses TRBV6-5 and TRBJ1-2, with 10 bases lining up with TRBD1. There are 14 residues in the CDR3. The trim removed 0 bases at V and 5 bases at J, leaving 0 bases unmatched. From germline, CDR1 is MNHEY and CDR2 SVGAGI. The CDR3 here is CASSYSGQGYGYTF. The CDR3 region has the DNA TGTGCCAGCAGTTACTCGGGACAGGGGTATGGCTACACCTTC.

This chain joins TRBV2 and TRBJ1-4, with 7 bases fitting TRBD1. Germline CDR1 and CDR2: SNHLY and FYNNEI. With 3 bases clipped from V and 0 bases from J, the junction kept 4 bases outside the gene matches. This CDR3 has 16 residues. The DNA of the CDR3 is TGTGCCAGCAGTGATGACAGGGAAGCAACTAATGAAAAACTGTTTTTT. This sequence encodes CASSDDREATNEKLFF.

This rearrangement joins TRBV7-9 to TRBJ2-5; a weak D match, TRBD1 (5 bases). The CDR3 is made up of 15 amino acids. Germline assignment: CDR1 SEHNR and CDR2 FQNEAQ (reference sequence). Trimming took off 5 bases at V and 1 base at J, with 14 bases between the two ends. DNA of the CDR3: TGTGCCAGCAGCCCGGTCCTAGACAGCCAAGAGACCCAGTACTTC. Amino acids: CASSPVLDSQETQYF.

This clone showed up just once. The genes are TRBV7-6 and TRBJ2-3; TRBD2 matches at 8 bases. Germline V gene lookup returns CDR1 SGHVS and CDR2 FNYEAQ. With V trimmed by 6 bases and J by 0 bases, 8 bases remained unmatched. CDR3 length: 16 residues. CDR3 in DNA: TGTGCCAGCAGACCAACTAGCGGAGGGAGCACAGATACGCAGTATTTT. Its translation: CASRPTSGGSTDTQYF.

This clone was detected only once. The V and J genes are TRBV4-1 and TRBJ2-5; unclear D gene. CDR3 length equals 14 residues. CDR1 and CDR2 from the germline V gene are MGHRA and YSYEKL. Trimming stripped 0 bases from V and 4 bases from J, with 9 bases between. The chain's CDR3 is CASSQDLRGETQYF. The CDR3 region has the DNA TGCGCCAGCAGCCAAGATCTTCGCGGAGAGACCCAGTACTTC.